Each of the 27 T cell receptor beta chains below was sequenced from the same sample in a study of Graves' ophthalmopathy and Graves' hyperthyroidism. The sequenced template was RNA, covering the TCR beta CDR3 region. Second-round multiplex PCR came after first-round RT-PCR with HTBI primers. Using its own MiXCR run on the multiplex PCR reads, TCRdb lists one record per CDR3 protein. This table holds roughly 410,000 distinct CDR3 sequences, about 16% found once. Sequencing was done on a sample of peripheral blood. The receptor set was obtained from a woman younger than 30 with stable Graves' hyperthyroidism.

This clonotype was seen many times. The V gene is TRBV6-1, the J gene TRBJ2-7; 8 bases map to TRBD1. Germline trimming cut 6 bases from V and 8 bases from J; bases unmatched to any gene: 12. This CDR3 region has 14 residues. The germline V gene has CDR1 MNHNS and CDR2 SASEGT. The CDR3 region is CASRARGTGTKQYF. As DNA, the CDR3 is TGTGCCAGCAGGGCACGCGGGACAGGTACGAAGCAGTACTTC.

This clonotype was found many times. V gene TRBV12-3 or TRBV12-4 combines with J gene TRBJ1-5; D remains ambiguous. V lost 5 bases to trimming and J lost 3 bases, with 17 bases between them. The CDR3 loop spans 16 amino acids. In DNA form, the CDR3 reads TGTGCCAGCAGTCCGTCTGGTGAGGGCCTCAATCAGCCCCAGCATTTT. This gives the protein CASSPSGEGLNQPQHF.

In this sample, this clonotype turned up many times. The chain couples TRBV4-2 to TRBJ1-2, with a possible D match to TRBD1 (5 bases). The CDR3 loop spans 14 amino acids. CDR1 is LGHNA and CDR2 is YNFKEQ in the germline V gene. The V end was cut by 4 bases, the J end by 6 bases, with 15 bases between. CDR3 in amino acids: CASSRQSQGDGYTF. CDR3 nucleotides: TGTGCCAGCAGCCGTCAGTCCCAGGGTGATGGCTACACCTTC.

This clonotype was seen at least ten times. The rearrangement uses TRBV2 and TRBJ1-1, with a tentative D call TRBD1 (5 bases). The germline V gene has CDR1 SNHLY and CDR2 FYNNEI. Trimming left V 4 bases short and J 3 bases short, with 12 bases between. This CDR3 comprises 14 residues. The CDR3: CASSVQAGDTEAFF. CDR3 nucleotide sequence: TGTGCCAGCAGTGTACAGGCGGGGGACACTGAAGCTTTCTTT.

The CDR3: CASSTYRGRVTEAFF. The CDR3 nucleotides are TGTGCCAGCAGCACATACAGGGGGCGGGTAACTGAAGCTTTCTTT. This chain joins TRBV7-9 and TRBJ1-1; 9 bases line up with TRBD1. The germline gives CDR1 SEHNR, CDR2 FQNEAQ (reference sequence). V trimming: 5 bases; J trimming: 5 bases; junction bases outside the gene matches: 9. The CDR3 loop spans 15 amino acids.

This clonotype was seen at least ten times. V usage is TRBV7-2 and J usage is TRBJ1-5; maybe TRBD1 (6 bases). The CDR3 is 14 amino acids. Trimming removed 6 bases from V and 7 bases from J, with 16 bases in between. The germline CDR1 and CDR2 sequences are SGHTA and FQGNSA. The CDR3 DNA reads TGTGCCAGCAGTTCCCAGGGAAGGGGGCAGCCCCAGCATTTT. Its protein is CASSSQGRGQPQHF.

Concerning this clonotype: This may be a read error, as it is one base from a much larger clone. Lacking the conserved final phenylalanine or tryptophan, this CDR3 likely reflects a read error. The chain joins TRBV11-2 to TRBJ1-5; D not resolved. V was clipped by 0 bases and J by 9 bases, with 9 bases between them. Per the germline V gene, CDR1 is SGHAT and CDR2 is FQNNGV. The CDR3 runs to 13 residues. DNA for the CDR3: TGTGCCAGCAGCTTAGAAGCCCAATCGCCCCAGCATGTT. This codes for CASSLEAQSPQHV.

This clonotype came up many times. The chain links TRBV10-3 to TRBJ2-5; D perhaps matches TRBD1 (6 bases). CDR1 is ENHRY and CDR2 is SYGVKD in the germline V gene. This CDR3 is built from 13 residues. V was clipped by 5 bases and J by 5 bases, with 12 bases between them. CDR3 sequence: CAISSWGRETQYF. The DNA for the CDR3 is TGTGCCATCAGTTCGTGGGGGCGTGAGACCCAGTACTTC.

This clonotype has at least ten counts. Mismatch with germline at one junction end may stem from a read error. The chain uses TRBV12-3 or TRBV12-4 and TRBJ1-3; D gene unclear. This CDR3 contains 16 residues. For the CDR3, the DNA is TGTGCCAGCAGTCTTGCCGGGCTCCTCTCTGGAGACACCATATATTTT. This gives the protein CASSLAGLLSGDTIYF.

This rearrangement joins TRBV7-3 to TRBJ2-3; D may be TRBD2 (7 bases). CDR1 and CDR2 (germline): SGHTA, FQGTGA. The CDR3 is made up of 16 amino acids. Trimming pared 1 base from V and 3 bases from J, leaving 14 bases between. DNA of the CDR3: TGTGCCAGCAGCTTAATGGGGGGGCCAGGGACAGATACGCAGTATTTT. Its translation: CASSLMGGPGTDTQYF.

V is TRBV28 and J is TRBJ1-5, with D possibly being TRBD1 (5 bases). CDR1 is MDHEN and CDR2 is SYDVKM in the germline V gene. The V gene lost 4 bases and the J gene lost 3 bases, with 13 bases spanning the gap. The CDR3 is 15 amino acids. The CDR3 coding sequence is TGTGCCAGCAGTTACACAGGACATCTCAATCAGCCCCAGCATTTT. As protein: CASSYTGHLNQPQHF.

This clonotype was found many times. The gene calls are TRBV4-1 and TRBJ1-5; D gene ambiguous. The CDR3 sequence is 16 residues long. Germline V gene sequence: CDR1 MGHRA, CDR2 YSYEKL. Trimming took off 1 base at V and 1 base at J, with 11 bases between the two ends. The CDR3 here is CASSQVGRKSNQPQHF. CDR3 DNA sequence: TGCGCCAGCAGCCAAGTAGGACGGAAGAGCAATCAGCCCCAGCATTTT.

CDR3 amino acids: CASRTRFSSYEQYF. The CDR3, as DNA: TGTGCCAGCAGAACCCGGTTCAGCTCCTACGAGCAGTACTTC. This chain connects TRBV6-1 to TRBJ2-7; no firm D call. The CDR3 runs to 14 residues. CDR1 and CDR2 (germline): MNHNS, SASEGT. Trimming stripped 6 bases from V and 0 bases from J, with 12 bases between.

This clonotype showed up many times. The chain is built from TRBV5-1 and TRBJ2-7, with D hard to call. The V gene lost 0 bases and the J gene lost 3 bases, with 13 bases spanning the gap. CDR3 length: 15 residues. Germline CDR1 reads SGHRS; CDR2 reads YFSETQ. The CDR3 DNA reads as TGCGCCAGCAGCTTGGACCCGTCTCAATACTACGAGCAGTACTTC. The encoded protein is CASSLDPSQYYEQYF.

The table lists this clonotype with many counts. This rearrangement joins TRBV12-5 to TRBJ1-2; 7 bases are a match to TRBD1. Unmatched junction bases numbered 14, after V lost 7 bases and J lost 0 bases. CDR1 and CDR2 (germline): LGHNT, FRNRAP. The CDR3 loop spans 17 amino acids. Here the CDR3 DNA reads TGTGCTAGTGCCTTACTCACCCCCGGGACAGCTAACTATGGCTACACCTTC. Translated: CASALLTPGTANYGYTF.

CDR3 bases: TGTGCCAGCAGAGGAATACGTCAGGCTAACACCGGGGAGCTGTTTTTT. Encoded protein: CASRGIRQANTGELFF. This chain joins TRBV6-1 and TRBJ2-2; D gene uncertain. From germline, CDR1 is MNHNS and CDR2 SASEGT. This CDR3 is built from 16 residues. V gave up 6 bases and J gave up 2 bases, with 16 bases separating them.

This clonotype was seen many times. The V call is TRBV9, the J call TRBJ2-2; maybe TRBD1 (7 bases). Germline V gives CDR1 SGDLS, CDR2 YYNGEE. The CDR3 runs to 17 residues. The ends were cut back, 0 bases at V and 3 bases at J, with 15 bases in the middle. The CDR3, as DNA: TGTGCCAGCAGCGTAGGAGCGGAGGGGGCATACACCGGGGAGCTGTTTTTT. This translates into CASSVGAEGAYTGELFF.

This clonotype was seen only a few times. The chain recombines TRBV12-3 or TRBV12-4 with TRBJ2-7; possibly TRBD1 or TRBD2 for D (6 bases each). The CDR3 sequence is 14 residues long. Between the trimmed V and J ends, which lost 2 bases and 3 bases, there was a span of 11 bases. The DNA of the CDR3 is TGTGCCAGCAGTTTAAGGGGGGAGCACTACGAGCAGTACTTC. Translated, it gives CASSLRGEHYEQYF.

There are many counts of this clonotype. V usage is TRBV24-1 and J usage is TRBJ2-7, with 7 positions matching TRBD1. Germline V lookup: CDR1 KGHDR, CDR2 SFDVKD. V shed 2 bases and J 6 bases; nucleotides not matched to a gene: 3. The CDR3 loop spans 13 amino acids. As DNA, the CDR3 is TGTGCCACCAGTGATTACAGGGGATTCGAGCAGTACTTC. Translation gives CATSDYRGFEQYF.

This clonotype was found many times. The gene calls are TRBV11-2 and TRBJ2-2, with 8 bases fitting TRBD1. The CDR3 spans 14 residues. Germline-derived CDR1 and CDR2 are SGHAT and FQNNGV. V gave up 5 bases and J gave up 4 bases; unmatched junction bases: 3. The CDR3 sequence is CASSATGATGELFF. In DNA form, the CDR3 reads TGTGCCAGCAGCGCGACAGGGGCCACCGGGGAGCTGTTTTTT. The full variable domain, completed using reference TRBV11-2 and TRBJ2-2, is EAGVAQSPRYKIIEKRQSVAFWCNPISGHATLYWYQQILGQGPKLLIQFQNNGVVDDSQLPKDRFSAERLKGVDSTLKIQPAKLEDSAVYLCASSATGATGELFFGEGSRLTVL.

This clonotype came up many times. The CDR3 nucleotides are TGTGCCAGCAGCTGGGGACGGATGAACACTGAAGCTTTCTTT. Its protein product is CASSWGRMNTEAFF. The genes are TRBV5-6 and TRBJ1-1, with a weak D call TRBD1 (5 bases). Germline lookup yields CDR1 SGHDT and CDR2 YYEEEE. V shed 3 bases and J shed 0 bases, with 9 bases lying between them. This CDR3 is 14 amino acids long.

This clonotype was found many times. One end of the junction varies from germline; a read error may be responsible. V gene TRBV12-3 or TRBV12-4 combines with J gene TRBJ2-4; D is unclear. The CDR3 loop spans 14 amino acids. CDR3 protein: CASSSMGPKNIKYF. The CDR3 DNA follows: TGTGCCAGCAGCTCAATGGGCCCCAAAAACATTAAGTACTTC.

The CDR3 region has the DNA TGTGCCAGCAGCCGAGGGACAGGGCGACAAGAGACCCAGTACTTC. The encoded protein is CASSRGTGRQETQYF. V is TRBV7-3 and J is TRBJ2-5; 9 bases fit TRBD1. The CDR3 contains 15 residues. V lost 5 bases and J lost 2; bases outside the gene matches: 6. Germline CDR1 SGHTA, CDR2 FQGTGA.

This clonotype was seen many times. The chain combines TRBV15 with TRBJ2-5, with TRBD2 matching 7 bases. V was pared by 2 bases and J by 5 bases, with 8 bases of the junction left unmatched. The CDR3 is 15 amino acids. In germline, CDR1 is LNHNV, CDR2 YYDKDF (reference sequence). DNA for the CDR3: TGTGCCACCAGCAGAAAAGGACTAGGGAAGGAGACCCAGTACTTC. Translating gives CATSRKGLGKETQYF.

This clonotype was picked up many times. The V and J genes are TRBV5-1 and TRBJ1-2; perhaps TRBD1 as D (6 bases). The CDR3 contains 14 residues. CDR1 and CDR2 (germline): SGHRS, YFSETQ. Trimming left V 3 bases short and J 7 bases short, with 16 bases between. DNA for the CDR3: TGCGCCAGCAGCTGGGGAACAGGGAGTTCTGGCTACACCTTC. Translation gives CASSWGTGSSGYTF.

Many counts were recorded for this clonotype. The rearrangement uses TRBV13 and TRBJ2-7; a possible D gene is TRBD2 (6 bases). The CDR3 runs to 16 residues. The ends were cut back, 1 base at V and 6 bases at J, with 19 bases in the middle. Germline-derived CDR1 and CDR2 are PRHDT and FYEKMQ (reference sequence). The CDR3 DNA reads as TGTGCCAGCAGCTTAGCTGAAGTGGCGGGGTTCGGCGAGCAGTACTTC. Protein product: CASSLAEVAGFGEQYF.

This clonotype was picked up many times. The rearrangement links TRBV7-9 to TRBJ2-4; TRBD1 might be the D (5 bases). In germline, CDR1 is SEHNR, CDR2 FQNEAQ (reference sequence). CDR3 length: 14 amino acids. V lost 2 bases, J lost 8 bases, and 13 bases lay in between. The CDR3 here is CASSLRGDRDIQYF. The CDR3 DNA follows: TGTGCCAGCAGCTTAAGGGGTGATCGGGACATTCAGTACTTC.